This T cell receptor (beta chain) was sequenced during a study of human T cells and chemical hapten exposure. Study at large: Skin of the upper inner arm, around 2 cm by around 2 cm, received 2% DPC for sensitization.

Trimming shortened V by 4 bases and J by 8 bases, and 14 bases separated the two germline ends. This CDR3 comprises 12 residues. CDR1 and CDR2 from the germline V gene are DFQATT and SNEGSKA (reference sequence). Specified time point: patch test 1, 2 weeks after DPC sensitization. Treatment defined: therapeutic diphenylcyclopropenone sensitization with weekly scalp DPC. Single cDNA molecules in the library carried unique molecular identifiers attached during preparation. TCRdb passed the RACE reads through MiXCR, listing each CDR3 protein once. The sample lists some 170,000 distinct CDR3 sequences; 20% to 25% were seen once. This clonotype was picked up a small number of times.

Here the sequenced sample was whole blood, taken in connection with sensitization to the hapten diphenylcyclopropenone (DPC). The chain joins TRBV20-1 to TRBJ1-2; D is perhaps TRBD1 (5 bases). The TCR originated in a woman in her 50s with alopecia areata. Some clones in this sample may be carry-over from other donors' samples. The CDR3 nucleotides are TGCAGTGCTAAAACCAGGGAGCACGGCTACACCTTC. The encoded protein is CSAKTREHGYTF.